Listed below are T cell receptor beta chains from one sample, sequenced in a study of T-cell reconstitution after alpha-beta-depleted transplantation in children. TCRdb processed the PCR reads anew with MiXCR; each CDR3 protein has one entry. The sample has about 100,000 distinct CDR3 sequences; about 6% are singletons. The sample in question was PBMCs, mostly from graft donor cells, obtained 60 days after TCRalphabeta/CD19-depleted stem cell transplant. The receptors come from a female patient aged 2-9 years who had a stem cell transplant for Fanconi anemia, so the T cells may come from the graft donor. Both conserved end residues are part of each CDR3. The D gene is left open where the match is weak. Part of the rows lack a size; the others show once, few, many or a class for expanded clones.

D gene | J gene | clone size | V gene | CDR3 protein | CDR3 DNA
TRBD1 | TRBJ1-5 | many | TRBV28 | CASSLGQGNNQPQHF | TGTGCCAGCAGTCTTGGACAGGGGAACAATCAGCCCCAGCATTTT
NA | TRBJ1-6 | few | TRBV4-1 | CASSQDPGSSGLPSPLHF | TGCGCCAGCAGCCAAGATCCGGGAAGTTCAGGGTTACCTTCACCCCTCCACTTT
NA | TRBJ1-2 | NA | TRBV20-1 | CSASLQFYGYTF | TGCAGTGCTAGCCTACAATTCTATGGCTACACCTTC
NA | TRBJ2-7 | NA | TRBV12-3/TRBV12-4 | CASSRTDMQYF | TGTGCCAGCAGTCGGACGGACATGCAGTACTTC
NA | TRBJ2-5 | many | TRBV6-1 | CASSEIDSWVGNQETQYF | TGTGCCAGCAGTGAAATTGACTCTTGGGTTGGCAACCAAGAGACCCAGTACTTC
NA | TRBJ2-7 | NA | TRBV3-1 | CASSQLTYEQYF | TGTGCCAGCAGCCAACTGACCTACGAGCAGTACTTC
NA | TRBJ2-2 | many | TRBV29-1 | CSVVYTGELFF | TGCAGCGTTGTATACACCGGGGAGCTGTTTTTT
TRBD1 | TRBJ2-1 | NA | TRBV24-1 | CATSDEPLGGSYSEQFF | TGTGCCACCAGTGATGAACCTCTAGGGGGCTCCTACAGTGAGCAGTTCTTC
NA | TRBJ1-1 | few | TRBV5-1 | CASSGHRDTEAFF | TGCGCCAGCAGCGGTCACAGGGACACTGAAGCTTTCTTT
NA | TRBJ1-5 | NA | TRBV20-1 | CSASTGWQPQHF | TGCAGTGCCTCGACGGGATGGCAGCCCCAGCATTTT
TRBD1 | TRBJ2-1 | many | TRBV28 | CASSLQGAPYNEQFF | TGTGCCAGCAGTTTGCAGGGGGCCCCCTACAATGAGCAGTTCTTC
NA | TRBJ1-2 | many | TRBV7-9 | CASSLLLLGYTF | TGTGCCAGCAGCTTACTCCTTTTAGGCTACACCTTC
NA | TRBJ2-2 | many | TRBV20-1 | CSARDQGAGELFF | TGCAGTGCTAGAGATCAAGGGGCCGGGGAGCTGTTTTTT
NA | TRBJ2-3 | many | TRBV2 | CASSRRQASTDTQYF | TGTGCCAGCAGCCGCCGACAGGCTAGCACAGATACGCAGTATTTT
NA | TRBJ2-7 | few | TRBV20-1 | CSARDLRASTPYEQYF | TGCAGTGCTAGAGATCTCCGGGCCAGCACCCCTTACGAGCAGTACTTC
NA | TRBJ1-1 | NA | TRBV18 | CASSSRNGTDTEAFF | TGTGCCAGCTCATCGAGAAATGGAACAGACACTGAAGCTTTCTTT
TRBD1 | TRBJ1-1 | many | TRBV11-2 | CASNRGQPGHTEAFF | TGTGCCAGCAACCGGGGACAGCCCGGACACACTGAAGCTTTCTTT